The clone carrying this TCR beta chain has just one count. CDR3 length: 15 amino acids. Trimming pared 6 bases from V and 6 bases from J, leaving 17 bases between. The germline V gene encodes CDR1 MNHEY and CDR2 SVGAGI. The data were produced by immunoSEQ multiplex PCR, yet TCRdb's version contains in-frame clones alone and is incomplete. The sample yields tens of thousands of clones, roughly 91% seen once. This record belongs to a study of T cell changes during pregnancy in multiple sclerosis. The sample in question was CD4+ T cells from peripheral blood mononuclear cells, obtained in the second trimester of pregnancy. The chain recombines TRBV6-5 with TRBJ2-2; D may be TRBD2 (6 bases). The receptor was derived from a female donor in good health, enrolled as a control in a pregnancy study. In DNA form, the CDR3 reads TGTGCCAGCAGCCTAAGTCCTCCGGGGGCCGGGGAGCTGTTTTTT. Its translation is CASSLSPPGAGELFF.